Each of the 15 T cell receptor beta chains below was sequenced from the same sample in a study of T cells in Graves' hyperthyroidism and ophthalmopathy. What was amplified from RNA transcripts were TCR beta CDR3 regions. HTBI primers were the set used in a first-round RT-PCR of the TCR CDR3. TCRdb used MiXCR to reprocess the multiplex PCR reads, holding one entry per CDR3 protein. The table lists roughly 500,000 distinct CDR3 sequences, 46% of them singletons. Sequenced material: peripheral blood or thyroid tissue (not recorded which). The receptors were gathered from an adult woman with Graves' disease, either hyperthyroidism or ophthalmopathy (not recorded which).

This chain links TRBV5-1 with TRBJ1-1; D is undetermined. Trimming cost V 0 bases and J 4 bases, with 13 bases left between them. CDR3 size: 15 residues. Germline CDR1 is SGHRS and CDR2 is YFSETQ. The chain's CDR3 is CASSLDDPGGTEAFF. Here the CDR3 DNA reads TGCGCCAGCAGCTTGGACGACCCCGGTGGCACTGAAGCTTTCTTT.

A word on this clonotype: A much larger clonotype is one base distant, so this may be a read error. No conserved phenylalanine or tryptophan ends this CDR3, so it is likely a read error. This rearrangement joins TRBV5-1 to TRBJ1-1; D is unclear. The germline V gene has CDR1 SGHRS and CDR2 YFSETQ. V lost 4 bases to trimming and J lost 3 bases, with 4 bases between them. The CDR3 contains 11 residues. DNA of the CDR3: TGCGCCAGCAGCATAGACACTGAAGCTTTCCTT. Translation gives CASSIDTEAFL.

The genes are TRBV2 and TRBJ1-1; D is unclear. Deletions cut 9 bases from V and 7 bases from J, with 9 bases between. The CDR3 contains 10 residues. CDR1 and CDR2 (germline): SNHLY, FYNNEI. This CDR3 is CASREFEAFF. The CDR3 bases are TGTGCCAGTCGGGAGTTTGAAGCTTTCTTT.

This clonotype was recorded at least ten times. The chain has TRBV9 and TRBJ2-7; 11 bases match TRBD1. J was trimmed by 3 bases and V by 3 bases; bases with no gene match: 5. The CDR3 runs to 15 residues. Per the germline V gene, CDR1 is SGDLS and CDR2 is YYNGEE. Here the CDR3 reads CASSAGTGGFYEQYF. CDR3 sequence (DNA): TGTGCCAGCAGCGCAGGGACAGGGGGATTCTACGAGCAGTACTTC.

This clonotype was counted a single time. This chain joins TRBV3-1 and TRBJ1-1; possibly TRBD1 for D (5 bases). Germline-derived CDR1 and CDR2 are LGHDT and YNNKEL (reference sequence). Between the trimmed V and J ends, which lost 3 bases and 4 bases, there was a span of 12 bases. The CDR3 is 14 residues long. The chain's CDR3 is CASSQKMGGTEAFF. In DNA form, the CDR3 reads TGTGCCAGCAGCCAGAAGATGGGGGGCACTGAAGCTTTCTTT.

This clonotype was seen only once. In this CDR3 the conserved last residue, phenylalanine or tryptophan, is missing, so a read error is likely. This rearrangement joins TRBV7-8 to TRBJ2-7; D could derive from TRBD1 or TRBD2 (5 bases each). Germline CDR1 is SGHVS and CDR2 is FQNEAQ. The CDR3 loop spans 15 amino acids. Trimming pared 3 bases from V and 1 base from J, leaving 13 bases between. The CDR3 bases are TGTGCCAGCAGCTTTCCCGGGACGGCATCCTACGAGCAGTACTCC. It translates to CASSFPGTASYEQYS.

V gene TRBV7-3 combines with J gene TRBJ2-1; D is unresolved. Trimming left V 5 bases short and J 2 bases short, with 10 bases between. The CDR3 contains 14 residues. The germline V gene has CDR1 SGHTA and CDR2 FQGTGA. The CDR3, as DNA: TGTGCCAGCAGCCCCTCCGCGGCCTACAATGAGCAGTTCTTC. It encodes CASSPSAAYNEQFF.

In this sample, this clonotype turned up many times. This chain links TRBV29-1 with TRBJ2-2; 8 nucleotides line up with TRBD2. After removal of 7 bases from V and 6 bases from J, the junction contained 4 bases not matched to a gene. Germline CDR1 and CDR2: SQVTM and ANQGSEA. This CDR3 contains 12 residues. The CDR3 region is CSAGGQAGELFF. The CDR3 DNA follows: TGCAGCGCGGGAGGGCAGGCCGGGGAGCTGTTTTTT.

The chain has TRBV20-1 and TRBJ1-1; D gene unclear. This CDR3 has 12 amino acids. Germline CDR1 DFQATT, CDR2 SNEGSKA (reference sequence). V dropped 5 bases and J dropped 1 base, with 8 bases sitting between them. CDR3 nucleotide sequence: TGCAGTGCTGTTACACCGAACACTGAAGCTTTCTTT. Encoded protein: CSAVTPNTEAFF.

In this sample, this clonotype turned up many times. The V and J genes are TRBV19 and TRBJ2-2; D may be TRBD2 (8 bases). The germline V gene encodes CDR1 LNHDA and CDR2 SQIVND (reference sequence). The CDR3 sequence is 14 residues long. V lost 7 bases and J lost 7, with 16 bases in between. The CDR3 DNA sequence: TGTGCCAGTAAGGGGGCGGGAGGCGTCGGGGAGCTGTTTTTT. Its protein product is CASKGAGGVGELFF.

This CDR3 reads CSAMDSRTDTQYF. Written as DNA, the CDR3 is TGCAGTGCCATGGACAGTAGGACAGATACGCAGTATTTT. This chain joins TRBV20-1 and TRBJ2-3; a weak D match, TRBD1 (6 bases). Germline lookup yields CDR1 DFQATT and CDR2 SNEGSKA (reference sequence). The CDR3 loop spans 13 amino acids. V was clipped by 6 bases and J by 3 bases, with 13 bases between them.

There are many counts of this clonotype. J is TRBJ1-3 and V is TRBV20-1; no clear D gene. Germline CDR1 DFQATT, CDR2 SNEGSKA (reference sequence). V lost 0 bases to trimming and J lost 0 bases, with 9 bases between them. CDR3 size: 15 residues. The CDR3 loop is CSARDKPGSGNTIYF. CDR3 sequence (DNA): TGCAGTGCTAGAGATAAGCCAGGCTCTGGAAACACCATATATTTT.

V gene TRBV6-5 combines with J gene TRBJ1-3, with D maybe TRBD1 (6 bases). V was trimmed by 2 bases and J by 7 bases, leaving 12 bases between them. Germline V gene lookup returns CDR1 MNHEY and CDR2 SVGAGI. This CDR3 has 14 amino acids. The CDR3 DNA reads as TGTGCCAGCAGTTACGACAGGCTCGTGAACACCATATATTTT. It yields the protein CASSYDRLVNTIYF.

This clonotype showed up just once. V gene TRBV20-1 combines with J gene TRBJ2-5; tentatively, D is TRBD1 (6 bases). Trimming took 8 bases from V and 2 from J, leaving 12 bases between them. This CDR3 comprises 12 residues. In germline, CDR1 is DFQATT, CDR2 SNEGSKA (reference sequence). CDR3 loop: CSQRTVQETQYF. The DNA of the CDR3 is TGCAGTCAAAGGACAGTACAAGAGACCCAGTACTTC.

The chain joins TRBV7-2 to TRBJ1-2, with 9 bases fitting TRBD1. J gave up 6 bases and V 5 bases, and 4 bases lay outside the gene matches. Germline assignment: CDR1 SGHTA and CDR2 FQGNSA. The CDR3 runs to 13 residues. CDR3: CASSARTGDGYTF. As DNA, the CDR3 is TGTGCCAGCAGCGCTCGGACAGGGGATGGCTACACCTTC.